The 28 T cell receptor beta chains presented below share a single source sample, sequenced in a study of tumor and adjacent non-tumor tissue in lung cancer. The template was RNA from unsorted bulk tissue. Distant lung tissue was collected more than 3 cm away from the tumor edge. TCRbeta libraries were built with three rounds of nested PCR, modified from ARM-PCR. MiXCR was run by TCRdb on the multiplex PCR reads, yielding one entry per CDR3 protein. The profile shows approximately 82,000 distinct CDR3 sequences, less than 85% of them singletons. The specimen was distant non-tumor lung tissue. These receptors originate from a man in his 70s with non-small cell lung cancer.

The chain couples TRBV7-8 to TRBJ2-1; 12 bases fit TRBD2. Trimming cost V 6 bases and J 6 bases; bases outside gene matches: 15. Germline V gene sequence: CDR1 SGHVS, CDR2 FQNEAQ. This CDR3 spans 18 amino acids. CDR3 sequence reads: CASSLIRTSGTRANEQFF. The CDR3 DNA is TGTGCCAGCAGTTTAATCCGGACTAGCGGGACGAGGGCCAATGAGCAGTTCTTC.

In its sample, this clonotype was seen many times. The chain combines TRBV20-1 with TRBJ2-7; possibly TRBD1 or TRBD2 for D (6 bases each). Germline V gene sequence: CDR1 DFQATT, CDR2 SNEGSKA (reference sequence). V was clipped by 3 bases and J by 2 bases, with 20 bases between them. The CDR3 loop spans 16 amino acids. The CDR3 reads CSARNPPGGGTYEQYF. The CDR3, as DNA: TGCAGTGCTAGGAATCCGCCCGGGGGCGGTACCTACGAGCAGTACTTC.

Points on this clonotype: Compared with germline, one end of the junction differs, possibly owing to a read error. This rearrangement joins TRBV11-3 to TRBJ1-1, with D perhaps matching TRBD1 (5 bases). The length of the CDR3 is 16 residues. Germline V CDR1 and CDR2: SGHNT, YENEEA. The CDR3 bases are TGTACCAACAGCTTCCGAGACAGAACCCTGAACACTGAAGCATTCTTT. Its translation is CTNSFRDRTLNTEAFF.

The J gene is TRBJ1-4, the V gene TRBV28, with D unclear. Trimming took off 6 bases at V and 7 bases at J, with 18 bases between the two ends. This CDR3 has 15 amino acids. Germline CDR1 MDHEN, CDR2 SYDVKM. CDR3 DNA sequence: TGTGCCAGCAGCACTGCACCCCCGGTTCGTGAAAAACTGTTTTTT. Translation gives CASSTAPPVREKLFF.

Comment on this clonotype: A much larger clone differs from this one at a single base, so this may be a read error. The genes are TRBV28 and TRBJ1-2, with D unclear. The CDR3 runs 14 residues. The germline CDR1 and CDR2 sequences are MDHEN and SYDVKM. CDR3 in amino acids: CASSPPPGNYGHTF. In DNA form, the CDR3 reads TGTGCCAGCAGTCCCCCTCCGGGGAACTATGGCCACACCTTC.

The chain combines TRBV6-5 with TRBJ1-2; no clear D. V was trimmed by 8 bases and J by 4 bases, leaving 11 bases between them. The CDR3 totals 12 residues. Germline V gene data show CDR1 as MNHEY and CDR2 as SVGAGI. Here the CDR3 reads CASWEGGYGYTF. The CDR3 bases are TGTGCCAGCTGGGAAGGTGGCTATGGCTACACCTTC.

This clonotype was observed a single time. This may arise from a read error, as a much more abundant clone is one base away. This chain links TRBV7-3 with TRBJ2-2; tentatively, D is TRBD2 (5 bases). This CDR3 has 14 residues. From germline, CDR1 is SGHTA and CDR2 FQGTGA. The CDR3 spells CASSLYPNTGKLFF. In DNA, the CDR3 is TGTGCCAGCAGCTTATACCCGAACACCGGGAAGCTGTTTTTT.

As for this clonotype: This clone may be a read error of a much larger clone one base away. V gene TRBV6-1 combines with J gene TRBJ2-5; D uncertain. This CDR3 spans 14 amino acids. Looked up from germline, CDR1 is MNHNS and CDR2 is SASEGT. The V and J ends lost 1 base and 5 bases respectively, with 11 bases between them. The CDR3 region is CASSEDLLMETQYF. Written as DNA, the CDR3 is TGTGCCAGCAGTGAAGATTTATTAATGGAGACCCAGTACTTC.

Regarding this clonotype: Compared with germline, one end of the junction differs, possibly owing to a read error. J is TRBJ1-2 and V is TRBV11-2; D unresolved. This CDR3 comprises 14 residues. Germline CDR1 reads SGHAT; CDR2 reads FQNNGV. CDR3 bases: TGTGCCAGCAGTTTAGCAGCACAAAACTATGGCTACAACTTC. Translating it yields CASSLAAQNYGYNF.

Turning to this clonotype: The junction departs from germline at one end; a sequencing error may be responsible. In nucleotides, the CDR3 is TGTGCAAGCAGCAACAGAGGTTTACCCCTACACTTT. This encodes CASSNRGLPLHF. The V and J genes are TRBV7-9 and TRBJ1-6, with D unclear. This CDR3 region has 12 residues. CDR1 is SEHNR, CDR2 FQNEAQ, per germline (reference sequence).

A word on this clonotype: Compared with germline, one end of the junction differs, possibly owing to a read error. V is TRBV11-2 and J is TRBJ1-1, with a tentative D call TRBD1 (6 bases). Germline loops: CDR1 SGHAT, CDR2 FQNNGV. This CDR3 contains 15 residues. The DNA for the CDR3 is TGTGCCAGCAGCCCCCTCAACGTTGGGGGCACTGAAGCCTACTTT. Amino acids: CASSPLNVGGTEAYF.

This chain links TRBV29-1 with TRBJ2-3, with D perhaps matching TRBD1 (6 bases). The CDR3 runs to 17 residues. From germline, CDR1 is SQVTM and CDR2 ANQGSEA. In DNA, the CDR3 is TGCAACTTACTCCCATATATGACAGGTGGGGACACAGATACGCAGTATTTT. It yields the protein CNLLPYMTGGDTDTQYF.

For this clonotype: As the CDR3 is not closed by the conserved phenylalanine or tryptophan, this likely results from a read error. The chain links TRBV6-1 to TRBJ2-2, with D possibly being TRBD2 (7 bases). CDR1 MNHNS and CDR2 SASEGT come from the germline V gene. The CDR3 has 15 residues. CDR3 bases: TGTGCCGGCAGCTTAGGGGGGGCATACACCGGGGAGCTGTTTCTT. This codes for CAGSLGGAYTGELFL.

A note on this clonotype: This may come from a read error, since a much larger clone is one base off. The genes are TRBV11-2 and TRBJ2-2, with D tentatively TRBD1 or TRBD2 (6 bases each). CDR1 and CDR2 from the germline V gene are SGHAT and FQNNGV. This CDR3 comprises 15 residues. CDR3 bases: TGTGTCAGCGGGTACAGGGACCTAGTGGCCGGGGAGCTGTTTTTT. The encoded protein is CVSGYRDLVAGELFF. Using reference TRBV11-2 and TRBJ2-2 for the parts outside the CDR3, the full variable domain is EAGVAQSPRYKIIEKRQSVAFWCNPISGHATLYWYQQILGQGPKLLIQFQNNGVVDDSQLPKDRFSAERLKGVDSTLKIQPAKLEDSAVYLCVSGYRDLVAGELFFGEGSRLTVL.

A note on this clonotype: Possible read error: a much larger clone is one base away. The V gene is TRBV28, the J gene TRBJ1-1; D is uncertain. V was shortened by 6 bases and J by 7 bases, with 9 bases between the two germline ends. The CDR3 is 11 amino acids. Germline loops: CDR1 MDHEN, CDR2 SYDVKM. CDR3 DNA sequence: TGTGCCAGCAGATGGGAACGTGAAGCTTTCTTT. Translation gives CASRWEREAFF.

CDR3 in amino acids: CSSSYTDSYEQYF. CDR3 in DNA: TGTTCGAGCAGTTACACAGACTCCTACGAGCAGTACTTC. This chain uses TRBV6-5 with TRBJ2-7; D is undetermined. Germline V lookup: CDR1 MNHEY, CDR2 SVGAGI. This CDR3 contains 13 residues.

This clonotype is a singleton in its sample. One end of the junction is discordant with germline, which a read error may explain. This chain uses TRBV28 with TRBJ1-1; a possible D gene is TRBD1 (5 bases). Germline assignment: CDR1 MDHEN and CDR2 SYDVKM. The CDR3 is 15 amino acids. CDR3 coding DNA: TGCGCCAGCAGCGGGAAGGGGATTGGTATCACTGAAGCTTTCTTT. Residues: CASSGKGIGITEAFF.

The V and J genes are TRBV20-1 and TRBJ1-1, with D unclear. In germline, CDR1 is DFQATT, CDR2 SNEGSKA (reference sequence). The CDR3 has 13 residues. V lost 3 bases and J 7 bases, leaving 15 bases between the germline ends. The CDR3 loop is CSARAASGGEAFF. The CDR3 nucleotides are TGCAGTGCTAGGGCCGCAAGTGGCGGTGAAGCTTTCTTT.

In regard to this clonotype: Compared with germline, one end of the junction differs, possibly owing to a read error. The CDR3 is CASSLGLSSRANVLTF. The CDR3, as DNA: TGTGCCAGCAGCTTGGGACTGAGCTCTCGGGCCAACGTTCTGACTTTC. The chain links TRBV11-3 to TRBJ2-6; maybe TRBD2 (6 bases). CDR1 is SGHNT and CDR2 is YENEEA in the germline V gene. The CDR3 totals 16 residues.

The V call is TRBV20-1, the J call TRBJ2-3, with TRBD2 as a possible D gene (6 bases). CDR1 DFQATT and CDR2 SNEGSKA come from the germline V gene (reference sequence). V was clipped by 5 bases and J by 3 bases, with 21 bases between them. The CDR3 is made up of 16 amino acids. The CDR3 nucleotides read TGCAGTGCTGGGAGTCTTCCGGGGGATGGGACAGATACGCAGTATTTT. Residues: CSAGSLPGDGTDTQYF.

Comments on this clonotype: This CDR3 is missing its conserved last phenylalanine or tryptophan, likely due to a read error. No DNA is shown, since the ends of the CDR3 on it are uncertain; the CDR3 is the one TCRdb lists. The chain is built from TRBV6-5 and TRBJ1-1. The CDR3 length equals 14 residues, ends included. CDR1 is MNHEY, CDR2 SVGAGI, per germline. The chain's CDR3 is CASSYSNSDTEAFS.

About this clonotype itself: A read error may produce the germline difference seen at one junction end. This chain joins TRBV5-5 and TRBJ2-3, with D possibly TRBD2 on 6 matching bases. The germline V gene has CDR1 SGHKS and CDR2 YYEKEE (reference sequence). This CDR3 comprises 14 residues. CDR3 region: CASRRTAGSDTRYF. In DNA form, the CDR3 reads TGTGCCAGCAGGCGAACAGCGGGCTCAGATACGCGGTATTTT.

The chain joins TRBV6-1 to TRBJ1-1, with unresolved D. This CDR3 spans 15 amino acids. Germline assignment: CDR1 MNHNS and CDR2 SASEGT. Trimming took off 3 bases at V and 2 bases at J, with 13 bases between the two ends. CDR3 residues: CASSDRSSVNTEAFF. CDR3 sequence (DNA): TGTGCCAGCAGTGACAGGAGCAGCGTCAACACTGAAGCTTTCTTT.

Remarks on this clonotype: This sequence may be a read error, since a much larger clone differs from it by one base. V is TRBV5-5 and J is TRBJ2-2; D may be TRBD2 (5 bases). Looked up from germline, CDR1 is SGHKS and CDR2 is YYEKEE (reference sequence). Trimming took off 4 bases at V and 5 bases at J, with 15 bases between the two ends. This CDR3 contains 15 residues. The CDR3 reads CASSPGMGVTGELFF. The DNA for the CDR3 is TGTGCCAGCAGCCCGGGAATGGGAGTTACCGGGGAGCTGTTTTTT.

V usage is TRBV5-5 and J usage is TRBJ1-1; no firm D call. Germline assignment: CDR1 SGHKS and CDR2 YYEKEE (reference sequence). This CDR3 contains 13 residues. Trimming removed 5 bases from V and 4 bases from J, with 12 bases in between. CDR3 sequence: CASRLDLSTEAFF. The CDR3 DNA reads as TGTGCCAGCAGACTAGACTTGAGCACTGAAGCTTTCTTT.

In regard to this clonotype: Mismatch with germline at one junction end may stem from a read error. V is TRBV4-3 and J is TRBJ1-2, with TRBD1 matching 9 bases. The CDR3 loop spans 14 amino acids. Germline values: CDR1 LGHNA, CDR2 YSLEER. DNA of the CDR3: TGCGCCATCAGCCAAAACCTCGGGACAGGGCGCTACACCTTC. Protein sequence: CAISQNLGTGRYTF.

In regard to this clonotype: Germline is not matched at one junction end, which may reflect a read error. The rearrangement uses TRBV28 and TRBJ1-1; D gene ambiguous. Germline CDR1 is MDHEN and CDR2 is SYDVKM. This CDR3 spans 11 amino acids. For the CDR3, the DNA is TGTGCCACCAGAGGGAGGCCTGAAGCTTTATTT. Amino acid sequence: CATRGRPEALF.

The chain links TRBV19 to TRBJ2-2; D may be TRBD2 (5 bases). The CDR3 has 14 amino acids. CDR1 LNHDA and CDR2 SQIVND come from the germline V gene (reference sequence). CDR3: CASQKTTGFRELFF. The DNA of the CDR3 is TGTGCAAGTCAGAAAACCACGGGGTTCAGGGAGCTGTTTTTT.